These 32 T cell receptor beta chains originate from one sample sequenced in a study of Graves' ophthalmopathy and Graves' hyperthyroidism. Beta-chain TCR CDR3 regions were amplified from RNA transcripts. Investigators did first-round RT-PCR with HTBI primers, then second-round multiplex PCR. TCRdb re-called the multiplex PCR reads with MiXCR, one entry per CDR3 protein. In the table there are about 500,000 distinct CDR3 sequences, 35% to 40% of which are singletons. Sequences were obtained from peripheral blood or thyroid tissue (not recorded which). These receptors were taken from an adult man with Graves' hyperthyroidism.

The rearrangement links TRBV9 to TRBJ1-2, with 7 nucleotides matching TRBD1. Germline assignment: CDR1 SGDLS and CDR2 YYNGEE. V lost 0 bases, J lost 3 bases, and 14 bases stayed unmatched. The CDR3 spans 18 residues. The CDR3 bases are TGTGCCAGCAGCGTAGCTACTACCAGGGGACAGACTCACTATGGCTACACCTTC. This sequence encodes CASSVATTRGQTHYGYTF.

This clonotype was seen repeatedly, ten times or more. The chain links TRBV5-6 to TRBJ1-1; no reliable D call. Trimming removed 1 base at V and 8 bases at J, with 9 bases between. CDR1 and CDR2 (germline): SGHDT, YYEEEE. The CDR3 has 12 amino acids. The CDR3 region is CASSLTTAEAFF. CDR3 sequence (DNA): TGTGCCAGCAGCTTGACTACAGCCGAAGCTTTCTTT.

In this sample, this clonotype turned up once. A much larger clone differs from this one at a single base, so this may be a read error. The rearrangement joins TRBV7-3 to TRBJ2-5; D unclear. The CDR3 totals 14 residues. The germline CDR1 and CDR2 sequences are SGHTA and FQGTGA. The V and J ends lost 5 bases and 2 bases respectively, with 12 bases between them. The CDR3 protein is CASSLSMDQETQYF. The CDR3 DNA reads as TGTGCCAGCAGCCTATCAATGGATCAAGAGACCCAGTACTTC.

On this clonotype itself: A much more abundant neighbour one base away suggests this may be a read error. In DNA, the CDR3 is TGTGCCAGCAGCGGTAGACCAGCGGCAATCCAAGAGGCCCAGTACTTC. Its protein product is CASSGRPAAIQEAQYF. This sequence joins TRBV5-6 and TRBJ2-5, with D maybe TRBD2 (5 bases). Germline V lookup: CDR1 SGHDT, CDR2 YYEEEE. CDR3 length: 16 residues.

This chain uses TRBV7-9 with TRBJ1-1; a weak D match, TRBD1 (5 bases). The CDR3 consists of 15 residues. V was cut by 1 base and J by 6 bases, with 15 bases left in between. The germline V gene has CDR1 SEHNR and CDR2 FQNEAQ (reference sequence). CDR3 sequence: CASSLGGGHLAEAFF. The CDR3 DNA reads as TGTGCCAGCAGCTTAGGCGGGGGTCACCTTGCTGAAGCTTTCTTT.

V gene TRBV29-1 combines with J gene TRBJ2-5; TRBD1 matches at 9 bases. The CDR3 extends over 15 amino acids. Trimming took 6 bases from V and 4 from J; bases not matched to a gene: 12. The germline CDR1 and CDR2 sequences are SQVTM and ANQGSEA. CDR3 bases: TGCAGCGTCCAGGTTGGACAGGGGTTGGGAGAGACCCAGTACTTC. Its translation is CSVQVGQGLGETQYF.

This clonotype was recorded at least ten times. V gene TRBV7-6 combines with J gene TRBJ2-7; 8 bases fit TRBD1. V dropped 2 bases and J dropped 4; count of bases not matched to a gene: 4. Germline CDR1 SGHVS, CDR2 FNYEAQ. This CDR3 region has 14 residues. Written as DNA, the CDR3 is TGTGCCAGCAGCTTAACAGGGGGAGAATACGAGCAGTACTTC. This translates into CASSLTGGEYEQYF.

The gene calls are TRBV18 and TRBJ2-7; 10 positions agree with TRBD2. The CDR3 is made up of 14 amino acids. Germline CDR1 KGHSH, CDR2 LQKENI. The V and J ends lost 5 bases and 7 bases, in that order; junction bases with no gene match: 8. The CDR3 spells CASSSLAGEVEQYF. The CDR3, as DNA: TGTGCCAGCTCATCCCTAGCGGGAGAAGTAGAGCAGTACTTC.

This clonotype has a count of ten or more. The V and J genes are TRBV6-5 and TRBJ2-7; 10 bases match TRBD1. With 6 bases clipped from V and 4 bases from J, the junction kept 6 bases outside the gene matches. The germline V gene encodes CDR1 MNHEY and CDR2 SVGAGI. There are 14 residues in the CDR3. For the CDR3, the DNA is TGTGCCAGCAGCCGGACAGGGGGATTATACGAGCAGTACTTC. Its protein is CASSRTGGLYEQYF.

The V and J genes are TRBV20-1 and TRBJ2-7; 8 positions match TRBD2. This CDR3 region has 15 residues. V was pared by 0 bases and J by 7 bases, with 11 bases of the junction left unmatched. Germline-derived CDR1 and CDR2 are DFQATT and SNEGSKA (reference sequence). CDR3 bases: TGCAGTGCTAGAGATTGGGTAGCGGGATTCGAGGAGCAGTACTTC. Amino acid sequence: CSARDWVAGFEEQYF.

The chain employs TRBV4-1 and TRBJ1-4; weak D call: TRBD1 (5 bases). The CDR3 runs 17 residues. Germline CDR1 is MGHRA and CDR2 is YSYEKL. Trimming pared 5 bases from V and 0 bases from J, leaving 16 bases between. CDR3 nucleotides: TGCGCCAGCAGCTTTGACAGCCCGATAGCAACTAATGAAAAACTGTTTTTT. This gives the protein CASSFDSPIATNEKLFF.

The chain has TRBV11-3 and TRBJ1-2; TRBD1 aligns across 12 bases. The CDR3 length is 16 residues. J gave up 6 bases and V 3 bases, and 8 bases lay outside the gene matches. In germline, CDR1 is SGHNT, CDR2 YENEEA. CDR3 protein: CASSLEAGQGANGYTF. The CDR3 nucleotides read TGTGCCAGCAGCTTGGAAGCGGGACAGGGGGCAAATGGCTACACCTTC.

As concerns this clonotype: A read error is possible here, since a much larger clone lies one base away. The V gene is TRBV10-3, the J gene TRBJ2-2, with D possibly matching TRBD1 (6 bases). This CDR3 region has 16 residues. V lost 4 bases, J lost 3 bases, and 15 bases lay in between. CDR1 is ENHRY and CDR2 is SYGVKD in the germline V gene. The CDR3 region has the DNA TGTGCCATCAGTGTAAGGCAGGGGATCGACACCGGGGAGCTGTTTTTT. Amino acids: CAISVRQGIDTGELFF.

This clonotype was counted many times. The rearrangement joins TRBV7-9 to TRBJ2-5, with D possibly being TRBD1 (6 bases). Per the germline V gene, CDR1 is SEHNR and CDR2 is FQNEAQ (reference sequence). The CDR3 sequence is 14 residues long. The V and J ends lost 5 bases and 2 bases respectively, with 12 bases between them. The CDR3 coding sequence is TGTGCCAGCAGCCCCGGACAGCAGCAAGAGACCCAGTACTTC. Translated: CASSPGQQQETQYF.

This sequence joins TRBV2 and TRBJ1-1, with D perhaps matching TRBD1 (5 bases). Germline values: CDR1 SNHLY, CDR2 FYNNEI. This CDR3 spans 14 amino acids. V dropped 7 bases and J dropped 0 bases, with 12 bases sitting between them. The CDR3 region is CASMERDLNTEAFF. The DNA for the CDR3 is TGTGCCAGCATGGAACGGGACCTGAACACTGAAGCTTTCTTT.

The V call is TRBV12-3 or TRBV12-4, the J call TRBJ1-2; 7 nucleotides match TRBD1. This CDR3 has 13 residues. V dropped 7 bases and J dropped 5; count of bases not matched to a gene: 7. In DNA, the CDR3 is TGTGCCAGCACCACGACAGGGACTTATGGCTACACCTTC. Residues: CASTTTGTYGYTF.

At least ten counts were recorded for this clonotype. The genes are TRBV15 and TRBJ2-7; 7 bases match TRBD1. The germline gives CDR1 LNHNV, CDR2 YYDKDF (reference sequence). The CDR3 consists of 16 residues. Unmatched junction bases numbered 6, after V lost 1 base and J lost 0 bases. CDR3 sequence reads: CATSRGQGRNSYEQYF. The CDR3 coding sequence is TGTGCCACCAGCAGAGGACAGGGACGTAACTCCTACGAGCAGTACTTC.

V gene TRBV24-1 combines with J gene TRBJ2-5; 8 bases line up with TRBD1. CDR3 size: 19 residues. Trimming cost V 3 bases and J 4 bases; bases outside gene matches: 18. Germline CDR1 is KGHDR and CDR2 is SFDVKD. The CDR3 DNA reads as TGTGCCACCAGTGATGCAGGGGGCAGCGCCGGGACACCCGGAGAGACCCAGTACTTC. Translation: CATSDAGGSAGTPGETQYF.

The table lists this clonotype with many counts. This rearrangement joins TRBV20-1 to TRBJ1-6; tentative D call: TRBD1 (5 bases). The CDR3 is made up of 13 amino acids. Germline CDR1 and CDR2: DFQATT and SNEGSKA (reference sequence). V was shortened by 0 bases and J by 10 bases, with 10 bases between the two germline ends. In DNA, the CDR3 is TGCAGTGCTAGAGACCAGGGCGGATCACCCCTCCACTTT. Translation gives CSARDQGGSPLHF.

V and J are TRBV9 and TRBJ2-7; 8 bases line up with TRBD1. This CDR3 has 16 residues. The germline CDR1 and CDR2 sequences are SGDLS and YYNGEE. The ends lost 1 base at V and 0 bases at J; junction bases unmatched: 6. CDR3 region: CASSVRQGASSYEQYF. DNA of the CDR3: TGTGCCAGCAGCGTAAGGCAGGGGGCGAGCTCCTACGAGCAGTACTTC.

The sample holds many counts of this clonotype. The gene calls are TRBV7-9 and TRBJ2-7, with D hard to call. The V gene's germline CDR1 is SEHNR and CDR2 FQNEAQ (reference sequence). Trimming pared 0 bases from V and 0 bases from J, leaving 9 bases between. The CDR3 extends over 15 amino acids. The CDR3 sequence: CASSLAKGHSYEQYF. DNA of the CDR3: TGTGCCAGCAGCTTAGCGAAGGGCCACTCCTACGAGCAGTACTTC.

The CDR3 spells CSARGGGPRTGELFF. In DNA, the CDR3 is TGCAGTGCTAGGGGGGGGGGGCCGAGGACCGGGGAGCTGTTTTTT. The chain carries TRBV20-1 and TRBJ2-2; possible D gene TRBD2, 7 bases. Trimming stripped 3 bases from V and 5 bases from J, with 16 bases between. Germline V CDR1 and CDR2: DFQATT, SNEGSKA (reference sequence). The CDR3 is 15 amino acids.

This clonotype was recorded many times. CDR3: CSASGQGGNTEAFF. The DNA for the CDR3 is TGCAGTGCTAGCGGACAGGGTGGAAACACTGAAGCTTTCTTT. This rearrangement joins TRBV20-1 to TRBJ1-1; TRBD1 agrees at 8 bases. Germline CDR1 DFQATT, CDR2 SNEGSKA (reference sequence). After removal of 3 bases from V and 2 bases from J, the junction contained 5 bases not matched to a gene. The CDR3 length is 14 residues.

The CDR3 bases are TGTGCCAGCAGCTTAGTCTCCCAGATGGGCACAGATACGCAGTATTTT. Translation: CASSLVSQMGTDTQYF. The chain recombines TRBV7-9 with TRBJ2-3; D is ambiguous. Germline lookup yields CDR1 SEHNR and CDR2 FQNEAQ (reference sequence). Trimming took 1 base from V and 1 from J, leaving 12 bases between them. The CDR3 is made up of 16 amino acids. Filled out from reference TRBV7-9 and TRBJ2-3, the complete variable domain reads DTGVSQNPRHKITKRGQNVTFRCDPISEHNRLYWYRQTLGQGPEFLTYFQNEAQLEKSRLLSDRFSAERPKGSFSTLEIQRTEQGDSAMYLCASSLVSQMGTDTQYFGPGTRLTVL.

Details on this clonotype: A single base separates this from a much larger clone, so it may be a read error. J is TRBJ1-1 and V is TRBV10-3, with no clear D. The germline V gene has CDR1 ENHRY and CDR2 SYGVKD. CDR3 size: 15 residues. The CDR3 loop reads CANSRSGMTNTEAFF. CDR3 nucleotide sequence: TGTGCCAACAGTAGATCAGGAATGACGAACACTGAAGCTTTCTTT.

This chain uses TRBV12-3 or TRBV12-4 with TRBJ2-5; 11 nucleotides align to TRBD2. V was pared by 6 bases and J by 4 bases, with 7 bases of the junction left unmatched. The CDR3 has 15 amino acids. CDR3 region: CASRLAGEAVETQYF. For the CDR3, the DNA is TGTGCCAGCAGACTAGCGGGAGAGGCGGTAGAGACCCAGTACTTC.

For this clonotype: This may be a read error, as it is one base from a much larger clone. J is TRBJ2-7 and V is TRBV10-3; the D gene is possibly TRBD1 (6 bases). Germline CDR1 ENHRY, CDR2 SYGVKD. There are 14 residues in the CDR3. The CDR3 sequence is CASSTHGTRYEQYF. As DNA, the CDR3 is TGTGCCAGCAGTACGCACGGGACAAGATACGAGCAGTACTTC.

For this clonotype: The junction differs from germline at one of its ends, possibly a read error. The V gene is TRBV7-8, the J gene TRBJ2-7; no clear D. The CDR3 has 14 amino acids. CDR1 is SGHVS and CDR2 is FQNEAQ in the germline V gene. DNA of the CDR3: TGTGCCAGCAGCTTGGAGACTCTAACCTACGAGCGGTACTTC. As protein: CASSLETLTYERYF.

This clonotype was found many times. The chain carries TRBV5-6 and TRBJ1-2; no reliable D call. Germline V gives CDR1 SGHDT, CDR2 YYEEEE. V shed 4 bases and J shed 3 bases, with 16 bases lying between them. The length of the CDR3 is 15 residues. CDR3 in DNA: TGTGCCAGCAGCCTCTGGCCTCCGGGCCACTATGGCTACACCTTC. As protein: CASSLWPPGHYGYTF.

This chain connects TRBV25-1 to TRBJ2-7; 11 bases align to TRBD2. Germline V lookup: CDR1 MGHDK, CDR2 SYGVNS. This CDR3 has 16 residues. With 2 bases clipped from V and 9 bases from J, the junction kept 12 bases outside the gene matches. CDR3 protein: CASSERGSGGANGQYF. CDR3 DNA: TGTGCCAGCAGTGAAAGGGGTAGCGGGGGGGCCAACGGGCAGTACTTC.

A word on this clonotype: This may stem from a read error, because a much larger clone lies one nucleotide away. V is TRBV7-2 and J is TRBJ2-7; 9 bases agree with TRBD2. In germline, CDR1 is SGHTA, CDR2 FQGNSA. CDR3 length: 14 residues. This CDR3 reads CASSTGTSTYGQYF. CDR3 nucleotide sequence: TGTGCCAGCAGCACCGGGACTAGCACCTACGGGCAGTACTTC.

This clonotype was recorded many times. The chain recombines TRBV7-3 with TRBJ2-5; TRBD2 matches 11 bases. Losses at the gene ends were 2 bases for V and 5 bases for J; bases not matched to a gene: 7. Germline V lookup: CDR1 SGHTA, CDR2 FQGTGA. This CDR3 has 16 residues. The CDR3 region is CASSLGVAGGQETQYF. In nucleotides, the CDR3 is TGTGCCAGCAGCTTAGGGGTAGCGGGGGGGCAGGAGACCCAGTACTTC. Supplemented by reference TRBV7-3 and TRBJ2-5, the full variable domain reads GAGVSQTPSNKVTEKGKYVELRCDPISGHTALYWYRQSLGQGPEFLIYFQGTGAADDSGLPNDRFFAVRPEGSVSTLKIQRTERGDSAVYLCASSLGVAGGQETQYFGPGTRLLVL.